Presented here are 25 T cell receptor beta chains from one specimen sequenced in a study of CD8 T cells in Susac syndrome. RNA in amounts of roughly 0.5 to 1 ug was reverse transcribed with random hexamers. TCRdb redid the calling of the immunoSEQ multiplex PCR reads with MiXCR, one entry per CDR3 protein. The sample includes more than 85,000 distinct CDR3 sequences, approximately 96% of them seen just once. Specimen: CD4+ T cells from PBMCs. These receptors were taken from a human donor in good health.

The rearrangement uses TRBV29-1 and TRBJ1-4; 10 bases map to TRBD1. V was clipped by 6 bases and J by 3 bases; unmatched bases: 7. The CDR3 totals 15 residues. From germline, CDR1 is SQVTM and CDR2 ANQGSEA. The CDR3 DNA reads TGCAGCGTCGGTCGGGACAGGGGCCCTAATGAAAAACTGTTTTTT. Protein sequence: CSVGRDRGPNEKLFF.

The chain joins TRBV4-2 to TRBJ1-1; TRBD1 is a possible D gene (5 bases). V lost 1 base to trimming and J lost 8 bases, with 11 bases between them. CDR3 length: 13 residues. Per germline, CDR1 LGHNA and CDR2 YNFKEQ. DNA for the CDR3: TGTGCCAGCAGCCAAGGAAAGGGGTCCGAAGCTTTCTTT. Translation gives CASSQGKGSEAFF.

The chain combines TRBV20-1 with TRBJ1-5; perhaps TRBD1 as D (5 bases). This CDR3 has 15 residues. Per the germline V gene, CDR1 is DFQATT and CDR2 is SNEGSKA (reference sequence). Trimming shortened V by 0 bases and J by 2 bases, and 11 bases separated the two germline ends. CDR3 amino acids: CSARDPPGRNQPQHF. The CDR3 DNA reads TGCAGTGCTAGAGATCCGCCAGGGCGCAATCAGCCCCAGCATTTT.

The CDR3 DNA sequence: TGTGCCAGCAGCTTATCGAGAGATACGGTGCAGTACTTC. Translated: CASSLSRDTVQYF. The V gene is TRBV7-3, the J gene TRBJ2-7; D not certain. The V end lost 2 bases, the J end lost 9 bases, and 14 bases lay between the germline ends. The V gene's germline CDR1 is SGHTA and CDR2 FQGTGA. This CDR3 has 13 amino acids.

This chain connects TRBV29-1 to TRBJ2-5, with D possibly TRBD2 on 5 matching bases. CDR1 is SQVTM, CDR2 ANQGSEA, per germline. CDR3 length: 13 amino acids. The V gene lost 2 bases and the J gene lost 1 base, with 8 bases spanning the gap. DNA of the CDR3: TGCAGCGTTGAACGGGGAATCCAAGAGACCCAGTACTTC. Protein product: CSVERGIQETQYF.

The genes are TRBV3-1 and TRBJ2-5; D is unresolved. CDR3 length: 12 amino acids. V was clipped by 4 bases and J by 7 bases, with 10 bases between them. The germline gives CDR1 LGHDT, CDR2 YNNKEL (reference sequence). Here the CDR3 DNA reads TGTGCCAGCAGCCCGAATGAGGCGACCCAGTACTTC. As protein: CASSPNEATQYF.

The CDR3 DNA follows: TGCAGCGCCTCGTGGAGGGGGAGAAACATTCAGTACTTC. It codes for CSASWRGRNIQYF. The chain recombines TRBV29-1 with TRBJ2-4, with D perhaps assigned TRBD1 or TRBD2 (6 bases each). Germline V gene lookup returns CDR1 SQVTM and CDR2 ANQGSEA. The CDR3 is made up of 13 amino acids. The V end lost 7 bases, the J end lost 6 bases, and 16 bases lay between the germline ends.

The gene calls are TRBV3-1 and TRBJ1-2; unclear D gene. The CDR3 extends over 15 amino acids. The germline gives CDR1 LGHDT, CDR2 YNNKEL (reference sequence). V was shortened by 1 base and J by 0 bases, with 9 bases between the two germline ends. The DNA for the CDR3 is TGTGCCAGCAGCCAAGGGACCACCTCTAACTATGGCTACACCTTC. It specifies CASSQGTTSNYGYTF. Combining the CDR3 with reference TRBV3-1 and TRBJ1-2 gives the whole variable domain DTAVSQTPKYLVTQMGNDKSIKCEQNLGHDTMYWYKQDSKKFLKIMFSYNNKELIINETVPNRFSPKSPDKAHLNLHINSLELGDSAVYFCASSQGTTSNYGYTFGSGTRLTVV.

The CDR3 DNA reads TGTGCCAGCAGCCGATGGCTCAGGGGGTTAAGCTACGAGCAGTACTTC. The encoded protein is CASSRWLRGLSYEQYF. This rearrangement joins TRBV3-1 to TRBJ2-7; 7 bases are shared with TRBD1. V lost 4 bases, J lost 3 bases, and 12 bases stayed unmatched. CDR3 size: 16 residues. CDR1 LGHDT and CDR2 YNNKEL come from the germline V gene (reference sequence).

The chain combines TRBV6-5 with TRBJ2-6; 7 bases fit TRBD2. This CDR3 comprises 16 residues. Germline CDR1 reads MNHEY; CDR2 reads SVGAGI. Trimming removed 0 bases from V and 4 bases from J; junction bases left unmatched: 3. The CDR3 sequence is CASSYSAGSGANVLTF. In nucleotides, the CDR3 is TGTGCCAGCAGTTACTCAGCGGGGTCAGGGGCCAACGTCCTGACTTTC.

V usage is TRBV18 and J usage is TRBJ2-7; 7 bases line up with TRBD1. Trimming at V came to 2 bases and at J to 6 bases, leaving 10 bases not matched to a gene. The CDR3 covers 15 residues. From germline, CDR1 is KGHSH and CDR2 LQKENI. The CDR3 sequence: CASSPGRGSSGEQYF. CDR3 bases: TGTGCCAGCTCACCAGGCAGGGGGTCGTCTGGCGAGCAGTACTTC.

The table lists this clonotype with a count of one. The chain couples TRBV20-1 to TRBJ1-6, with 7 bases matching TRBD1. Germline loops: CDR1 DFQATT, CDR2 SNEGSKA (reference sequence). Trimming cost V 6 bases and J 7 bases; bases outside gene matches: 6. This CDR3 is built from 13 residues. The CDR3, as DNA: TGCAGTGCCATCCGGGACAGCAATTCACCCCTCCACTTT. This sequence encodes CSAIRDSNSPLHF.

The genes are TRBV12-3 or TRBV12-4 and TRBJ2-4; a weak D match, TRBD1 (6 bases). This CDR3 has 15 residues. Deletions cut 5 bases from V and 0 bases from J, with 11 bases between. The CDR3, as DNA: TGTGCCAGCAGTCCAGGGGCACTAGCCAAAAACATTCAGTACTTC. Encoded protein: CASSPGALAKNIQYF.

The V and J genes are TRBV3-1 and TRBJ1-2, with a weak D call TRBD1 (5 bases). CDR1 LGHDT and CDR2 YNNKEL come from the germline V gene (reference sequence). The CDR3 is 14 residues long. Trimming cost V 4 bases and J 4 bases, with 13 bases left between them. CDR3 nucleotides: TGTGCCAGCAGCCGAGGAGCAGGGACCTATGGCTACACCTTC. Residues: CASSRGAGTYGYTF.

This chain links TRBV20-1 with TRBJ2-2; 9 nucleotides agree with TRBD2. V lost 4 bases and J lost 2; bases outside the gene matches: 5. Germline-derived CDR1 and CDR2 are DFQATT and SNEGSKA (reference sequence). This CDR3 region has 15 residues. CDR3 sequence (DNA): TGCAGTGCTACAATAGCGGGAGCAAACACCGGGGAGCTGTTTTTT. Translation: CSATIAGANTGELFF.

V usage is TRBV4-3 and J usage is TRBJ1-2; TRBD1 aligns across 10 bases. The junction had 10 bases not matched to a gene; V was cut back by 6 bases and J by 3 bases. Germline V lookup: CDR1 LGHNA, CDR2 YSLEER. CDR3 length equals 16 residues. The CDR3 here is CASSRDRGRIDYGYTF. CDR3 coding DNA: TGCGCCAGCAGTCGCGACAGGGGGCGTATTGACTATGGCTACACCTTC.

The V and J genes are TRBV20-1 and TRBJ2-7, with 10 bases matching TRBD1. CDR3 size: 15 residues. CDR1 is DFQATT, CDR2 SNEGSKA, per germline (reference sequence). Losses at the gene ends were 3 bases for V and 5 bases for J; bases not matched to a gene: 10. CDR3 bases: TGCAGTGCTAGGCGCAGGGACAGGGGAATGAACGAGCAGTACTTC. Translated: CSARRRDRGMNEQYF.

This chain joins TRBV27 and TRBJ2-5; perhaps TRBD1 as D (6 bases). Germline CDR1 and CDR2: MNHEY and SMNVEV (reference sequence). This CDR3 has 18 residues. Trimming removed 3 bases from V and 1 base from J, with 21 bases in between. The CDR3 DNA follows: TGTGCCAGCAGTTTCCCCGGCGCCAGGGGCGCTTTCCAAGAGACCCAGTACTTC. As protein: CASSFPGARGAFQETQYF.

V is TRBV15 and J is TRBJ2-1; no firm D call. The CDR3 contains 13 residues. V was pared by 0 bases and J by 5 bases, with 5 bases between. In germline, CDR1 is LNHNV, CDR2 YYDKDF (reference sequence). The CDR3 region has the DNA TGTGCCACCAGCAGAGATTTAAACAATGAGCAGTTCTTC. It yields the protein CATSRDLNNEQFF.

This clonotype was seen once. The V and J genes are TRBV20-1 and TRBJ1-2; 9 nucleotides agree with TRBD1. The CDR3 has 15 residues. Germline V gene lookup returns CDR1 DFQATT and CDR2 SNEGSKA (reference sequence). V was clipped by 5 bases and J by 0 bases; unmatched bases: 7. The CDR3 DNA reads as TGCAGTGCTCGGGACAGGGTAGGGGCTAACTATGGCTACACCTTC. As protein: CSARDRVGANYGYTF.

This clonotype has a handful of counts. This chain uses TRBV29-1 with TRBJ2-7; 7 bases map to TRBD1. Looked up from germline, CDR1 is SQVTM and CDR2 is ANQGSEA. The CDR3 runs 12 residues. With 4 bases clipped from V and 2 bases from J, the junction kept 2 bases outside the gene matches. The CDR3 is CSVAQGAYEQYF. In DNA, the CDR3 is TGCAGCGTTGCTCAGGGGGCCTACGAGCAGTACTTC.

V gene TRBV4-1 combines with J gene TRBJ2-5; D is possibly TRBD2 (5 bases). V was clipped by 0 bases and J by 4 bases, with 15 bases between them. CDR1 and CDR2 from the germline V gene are MGHRA and YSYEKL. The CDR3 is 16 amino acids. CDR3 sequence (DNA): TGCGCCAGCAGCCAAGATGGCGGGCTAGCTATAGAGACCCAGTACTTC. Translated: CASSQDGGLAIETQYF.

The chain employs TRBV20-1 and TRBJ2-2; possible D gene TRBD1, 6 bases. The CDR3 totals 14 residues. Between the trimmed V and J ends, which lost 1 base and 3 bases, there was a span of 9 bases. CDR1 DFQATT and CDR2 SNEGSKA come from the germline V gene (reference sequence). The CDR3 DNA is TGCAGTGCTAGAGCCCAGGGGTACACCGGGGAGCTGTTTTTT. Its translation: CSARAQGYTGELFF.

J is TRBJ1-4 and V is TRBV12-3 or TRBV12-4; perhaps TRBD1 as D (5 bases). Deletions cut 7 bases from V and 6 bases from J, with 15 bases between. The CDR3 extends over 14 amino acids. This chain's CDR3 is CASTEGREDEKLFF. In DNA form, the CDR3 reads TGTGCCAGCACCGAGGGCAGGGAGGATGAAAAACTGTTTTTT.

The chain combines TRBV10-3 with TRBJ1-4, with D unresolved. Deletions cut 10 bases from V and 3 bases from J, with 18 bases between. The CDR3 covers 15 residues. Germline CDR1 and CDR2: ENHRY and SYGVKD. CDR3 in amino acids: CATSDLVLSNEKLFF. For the CDR3, the DNA is TGTGCCACCTCGGACCTCGTGTTGTCTAATGAAAAACTGTTTTTT.